This TCR beta chain was observed in a study of blood T cells in healthy people across ages. Overall study context: Capture by template switching was about one barcoded beta molecule per two T cells.

Donors each provided about 9.5 milliliters of peripheral blood. General study results and limits: The recorded TCR beta diversity per million T cells decreased in a roughly linear manner with age.

Note on this clonotype: Its antigen is not identified.

For the second PCR, which ran for about 6 to 11 cycles, a sample-barcoded 5' primer and a J-beta primer mix were used. TCRdb called the 5' RACE reads again in MiXCR, with one record for every CDR3 protein. The top ten clones hold over 5% of a sample with about 1.4 million distinct CDR3 sequences, around 55% of them seen once. The sequenced sample consisted of blood. The receptor was isolated from a man aged 18 to 30 in good health.

CDR3 protein: CASSSLIPRTGSYEQYF. The CDR3 nucleotides read TGTGCCAGCAGCTCCCTTATCCCCCGGACAGGATCCTACGAGCAGTACTTC. The chain links TRBV7-2 to TRBJ2-7; 7 nucleotides line up with TRBD1. The germline gives CDR1 SGHTA, CDR2 FQGNSA. J was trimmed by 1 base and V by 4 bases; bases with no gene match: 13. CDR3 length: 17 residues.